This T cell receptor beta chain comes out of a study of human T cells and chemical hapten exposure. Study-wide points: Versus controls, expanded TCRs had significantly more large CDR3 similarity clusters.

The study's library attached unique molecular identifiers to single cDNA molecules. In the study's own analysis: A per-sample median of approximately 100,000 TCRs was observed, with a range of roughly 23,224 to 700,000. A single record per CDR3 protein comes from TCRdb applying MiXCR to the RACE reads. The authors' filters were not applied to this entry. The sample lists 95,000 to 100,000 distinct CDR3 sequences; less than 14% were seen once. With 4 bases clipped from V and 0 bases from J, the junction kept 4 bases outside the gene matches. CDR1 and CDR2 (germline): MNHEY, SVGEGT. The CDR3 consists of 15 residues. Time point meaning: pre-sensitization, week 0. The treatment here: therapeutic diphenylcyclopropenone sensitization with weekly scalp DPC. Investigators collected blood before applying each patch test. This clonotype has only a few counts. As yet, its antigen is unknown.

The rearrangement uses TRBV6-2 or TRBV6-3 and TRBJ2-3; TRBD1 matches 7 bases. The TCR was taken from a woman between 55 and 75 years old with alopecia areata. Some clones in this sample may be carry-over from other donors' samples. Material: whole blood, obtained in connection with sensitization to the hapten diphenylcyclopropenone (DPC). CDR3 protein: CASSSHRGSTDTQYF. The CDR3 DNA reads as TGTGCCAGCAGTTCCCACAGGGGTAGCACAGATACGCAGTATTTT.